One sample yielded the 30 T cell receptor beta chains listed below, sequenced in a study of neurological immune-mediated disorders. MiXCR, applied by TCRdb to the 5' RACE reads, yields one record per CDR3 protein. The sample carries tens of thousands of distinct CDR3 sequences, 2% to 3% recorded once. Sequenced: PBMCs. The receptors originated from a woman aged 25 to 39 with multiple sclerosis.

Ten or more counts support this clonotype. This chain connects TRBV25-1 to TRBJ1-1; D ambiguous. This CDR3 contains 15 residues. CDR1 is MGHDK and CDR2 is SYGVNS in the germline V gene. V was cut by 1 base and J by 1 base, with 10 bases left in between. The CDR3 sequence: CASSESQAANTEAFF. Written as DNA, the CDR3 is TGTGCCAGCAGTGAATCCCAGGCAGCGAACACTGAAGCTTTCTTT. Full variable domain (rest looked up from reference TRBV25-1 and TRBJ1-1): EADIYQTPRYLVIGTGKKITLECSQTMGHDKMYWYQQDPGMELHLIHYSYGVNSTEKGDLSSESTVSRIRTEHFPLTLESARPSHTSQYLCASSESQAANTEAFFGQGTRLTVV.

The genes are TRBV7-6 and TRBJ2-5; 9 bases agree with TRBD1. After removal of 1 base from V and 4 bases from J, the junction contained 7 bases not matched to a gene. The length of the CDR3 is 16 residues. Germline V gene data show CDR1 as SGHVS and CDR2 as FNYEAQ. The CDR3: CASSLGGQGGLETQYF. DNA for the CDR3: TGTGCCAGCAGCTTAGGGGGACAGGGCGGCTTAGAGACCCAGTACTTC.

This clonotype has ten or more counts. The rearrangement links TRBV12-3 or TRBV12-4 to TRBJ2-7, with a possible D match to TRBD1 (5 bases). Between the trimmed V and J ends, which lost 7 bases and 0 bases, there was a span of 13 bases. This CDR3 has 14 residues. Here the CDR3 reads CASTGILDSYEQYF. CDR3 in DNA: TGTGCCAGCACAGGGATTTTGGACTCCTACGAGCAGTACTTC.

This clonotype was observed at least ten times. The rearrangement uses TRBV20-1 and TRBJ1-2; D gene ambiguous. CDR1 DFQATT and CDR2 SNEGSKA come from the germline V gene (reference sequence). The CDR3 has 14 amino acids. V was clipped by 0 bases and J by 2 bases, with 10 bases between them. As DNA, the CDR3 is TGCAGTGCTAGAGATACCAACCGGAACTATGGCTACACCTTC. Translation gives CSARDTNRNYGYTF.

This clonotype was seen many times. The genes are TRBV29-1 and TRBJ2-7; 9 bases are shared with TRBD2. The germline V gene has CDR1 SQVTM and CDR2 ANQGSEA. This CDR3 contains 13 residues. Trimming removed 7 bases from V and 0 bases from J; junction bases left unmatched: 4. The CDR3 spells CSAVSGSSYEQYF. DNA for the CDR3: TGCAGCGCTGTTAGCGGGAGCTCCTACGAGCAGTACTTC.

This clonotype was seen ten or more times. V usage is TRBV7-2 and J usage is TRBJ2-2, with TRBD1 matching 7 bases. This CDR3 has 15 amino acids. The J segment lost 1 base and the V segment lost 8 bases, leaving 7 bases of the junction unmatched. In germline, CDR1 is SGHTA, CDR2 FQGNSA. The CDR3 DNA is TGTGCCAGCGGGCTCGGGACAGAGAACACCGGGGAGCTGTTTTTT. This translates into CASGLGTENTGELFF. The whole variable domain, remainder taken from reference TRBV7-2 and TRBJ2-2, is GAGVSQSPSNKVTEKGKDVELRCDPISGHTALYWYRQSLGQGLEFLIYFQGNSAPDKSGLPSDRFSAERTGGSVSTLTIQRTQQEDSAVYLCASGLGTENTGELFFGEGSRLTVL.

In this sample, this clonotype turned up many times. The gene calls are TRBV20-1 and TRBJ2-1; TRBD1 is a possible D gene (6 bases). The CDR3 loop spans 14 amino acids. Germline V gives CDR1 DFQATT, CDR2 SNEGSKA (reference sequence). V lost 4 bases and J lost 6, with 16 bases in between. The CDR3 loop is CSATRGEGGNEQFF. The CDR3 DNA is TGCAGTGCTACCCGAGGGGAAGGGGGCAATGAGCAGTTCTTC.

This clonotype was found many times. The chain joins TRBV7-9 to TRBJ2-7; D call uncertain. V was trimmed by 4 bases and J by 2 bases, leaving 9 bases between them. This CDR3 is 13 amino acids long. Germline CDR1 and CDR2: SEHNR and FQNEAQ (reference sequence). The CDR3 reads CASSSPVAYEQYF. The CDR3 bases are TGTGCCAGCAGCTCCCCAGTGGCCTACGAGCAGTACTTC.

This clonotype came up many times. The chain carries TRBV7-8 and TRBJ2-1; 9 bases are a match to TRBD1. The CDR3 contains 15 residues. With 4 bases clipped from V and 4 bases from J, the junction kept 5 bases outside the gene matches. Germline loops: CDR1 SGHVS, CDR2 FQNEAQ. CDR3 region: CASSSTGTGYNEQFF. CDR3 in DNA: TGTGCCAGCAGCTCCACCGGGACAGGGTACAATGAGCAGTTCTTC. Full variable domain (missing parts from reference TRBV7-8 and TRBJ2-1): GAGVSQSPRYKVAKRGQDVALRCDPISGHVSLFWYQQALGQGPEFLTYFQNEAQLDKSGLPSDRFFAERPEGSVSTLKIQRTQQEDSAVYLCASSSTGTGYNEQFFGPGTRLTVL.

The sample holds many counts of this clonotype. The chain recombines TRBV20-1 with TRBJ2-1; the match to TRBD2 covers 16 bases. This CDR3 is 18 amino acids long. Germline values: CDR1 DFQATT, CDR2 SNEGSKA (reference sequence). J gave up 4 bases and V 0 bases, and 6 bases lay outside the gene matches. In DNA form, the CDR3 reads TGCAGTGCTAGAGATGAGAGGGGACTAGCGGGAGGGTACAATGAGCAGTTCTTC. This encodes CSARDERGLAGGYNEQFF.

In this sample, this clonotype is medium-sized. The chain joins TRBV4-3 to TRBJ2-2; D possibly corresponds to TRBD1 (5 bases). The CDR3 contains 16 residues. V was clipped by 0 bases and J by 2 bases, with 10 bases between them. The germline CDR1 and CDR2 sequences are LGHNA and YSLEER. CDR3 coding DNA: TGCGCCAGCAGCCAAGAGCAGGGCCATAACACCGGGGAGCTGTTTTTT. Translated, it gives CASSQEQGHNTGELFF.

At least ten counts were recorded for this clonotype. The chain carries TRBV9 and TRBJ2-1, with TRBD2 matching over 9 bases. The CDR3 runs to 16 residues. J gave up 5 bases and V 6 bases, and 12 bases lay outside the gene matches. Germline values: CDR1 SGDLS, CDR2 YYNGEE. The chain's CDR3 is CASNEKGSGGHNEQFF. The CDR3 nucleotides are TGTGCCAGCAACGAAAAGGGTAGCGGGGGACACAATGAGCAGTTCTTC.

This clonotype was recorded at least ten times. J is TRBJ2-1 and V is TRBV14; 8 bases fit TRBD2. CDR3 length equals 14 residues. The J segment lost 10 bases and the V segment lost 6 bases, leaving 11 bases of the junction unmatched. The germline V gene encodes CDR1 SGHDN and CDR2 FVKESK. The CDR3 region is CASRGVAGPREQFF. CDR3 DNA sequence: TGTGCCAGCAGGGGAGTAGCGGGGCCGCGAGAGCAGTTCTTC.

This clonotype was detected ten times or more. The chain combines TRBV5-1 with TRBJ2-7; TRBD2 matches at 7 bases. Losses at the gene ends were 0 bases for V and 3 bases for J; bases not matched to a gene: 6. The CDR3 spans 15 residues. Germline V gene sequence: CDR1 SGHRS, CDR2 YFSETQ. Here the CDR3 DNA reads TGCGCCAGCAGCTTGGGGACTAGTGGACTCTACGAGCAGTACTTC. This encodes CASSLGTSGLYEQYF.

This clonotype has at least ten counts. CDR3 in DNA: TGTGCCAGCAGTTTGGACAGAGACGATGAGCAGTTCTTC. This translates into CASSLDRDDEQFF. The chain is built from TRBV12-3 or TRBV12-4 and TRBJ2-1; D possibly corresponds to TRBD1 (6 bases). CDR3 length: 13 residues. Trimming stripped 3 bases from V and 8 bases from J, with 11 bases between.

There are many counts of this clonotype. The rearrangement joins TRBV5-1 to TRBJ2-2; the D gene is possibly TRBD1 (6 bases). This CDR3 spans 15 amino acids. Germline V lookup: CDR1 SGHRS, CDR2 YFSETQ. V lost 4 bases to trimming and J lost 4 bases, with 14 bases between them. The CDR3 sequence is CASSAPWGPTGELFF. DNA of the CDR3: TGCGCCAGCAGCGCGCCGTGGGGGCCCACCGGGGAGCTGTTTTTT.

This clonotype was recorded many times. The chain uses TRBV28 and TRBJ1-5; D may be TRBD1 (6 bases). There are 16 residues in the CDR3. Looked up from germline, CDR1 is MDHEN and CDR2 is SYDVKM. V was trimmed by 6 bases and J by 1 base, leaving 16 bases between them. In DNA, the CDR3 is TGTGCCAGCAGCTCGTCCTGGACAGCGAGCAATCAGCCCCAGCATTTT. It is translated as CASSSSWTASNQPQHF.

This clonotype was recorded many times. DNA of the CDR3: TGTGCCAGCAGTTTCTGGGGGACAGATACGCAGTATTTT. It encodes CASSFWGTDTQYF. This rearrangement joins TRBV12-3 or TRBV12-4 to TRBJ2-3; tentatively, D is TRBD1 or TRBD2 (5 bases each). The V and J ends lost 3 bases and 3 bases respectively, with 7 bases between them. The CDR3 contains 13 residues.

The sample holds many counts of this clonotype. This rearrangement joins TRBV20-1 to TRBJ2-2; D is ambiguous. The CDR3 totals 12 residues. Trimming shortened V by 3 bases and J by 3 bases, and 5 bases separated the two germline ends. CDR1 and CDR2 from the germline V gene are DFQATT and SNEGSKA (reference sequence). CDR3 DNA sequence: TGCAGTGCTAGTGCTTACACCGGGGAGCTGTTTTTT. This codes for CSASAYTGELFF.

This clonotype was seen many times. This rearrangement joins TRBV9 to TRBJ1-6, with D possibly matching TRBD1 (5 bases). CDR3 length: 14 amino acids. Trimming took 3 bases from V and 5 from J, leaving 9 bases between them. The germline gives CDR1 SGDLS, CDR2 YYNGEE. DNA of the CDR3: TGTGCCAGCAGCGGACCGGGACATAATTCACCCCTCCACTTT. The encoded protein is CASSGPGHNSPLHF.

This clonotype was counted many times. The CDR3 here is CASSKRESNTDTQYF. The CDR3 coding sequence is TGTGCCAGCAGCAAGCGGGAGTCGAACACAGATACGCAGTATTTT. The V call is TRBV4-2, the J call TRBJ2-3; 8 nucleotides align to TRBD2. Trimming cost V 5 bases and J 2 bases; bases outside gene matches: 6. Germline CDR1 LGHNA, CDR2 YNFKEQ. The CDR3 length is 15 residues.

This clonotype was seen repeatedly, ten times or more. The chain employs TRBV7-3 and TRBJ2-1; possibly TRBD2 for D (6 bases). Trimming took 1 base from V and 8 from J, leaving 15 bases between them. This CDR3 spans 15 amino acids. Germline V lookup: CDR1 SGHTA, CDR2 FQGTGA. The CDR3 nucleotides are TGTGCCAGCAGCTTAATCGGAGGGCCAGGCTATGAGCAGTTCTTC. This codes for CASSLIGGPGYEQFF.

This clonotype has at least ten counts. The chain carries TRBV20-1 and TRBJ1-2; tentatively, D is TRBD1 (6 bases). Germline V gene lookup returns CDR1 DFQATT and CDR2 SNEGSKA (reference sequence). The V gene lost 1 base and the J gene lost 3 bases, with 6 bases spanning the gap. The CDR3 sequence is 12 residues long. CDR3 loop: CSARAGDYGYTF. The CDR3 coding sequence is TGCAGTGCTAGAGCAGGGGACTATGGCTACACCTTC.

This clonotype was seen ten or more times. This chain connects TRBV29-1 to TRBJ2-5; TRBD2 might be the D (6 bases). This CDR3 spans 11 amino acids. Trimming removed 8 bases from V and 3 bases from J, with 10 bases in between. Germline CDR1 and CDR2: SQVTM and ANQGSEA. The CDR3 spells CSCGTEETQYF. The CDR3 coding sequence is TGCAGCTGCGGGACGGAAGAGACCCAGTACTTC.

This clonotype was detected ten times or more. The chain has TRBV7-3 and TRBJ2-1, with 11 bases aligning to TRBD2. CDR1 SGHTA and CDR2 FQGTGA come from the germline V gene. This CDR3 is 16 amino acids long. The trim removed 0 bases at V and 9 bases at J, leaving 7 bases unmatched. The chain's CDR3 is CASSLTQLAGEGEQFF. DNA for the CDR3: TGTGCCAGCAGCTTAACCCAACTAGCGGGAGAGGGTGAGCAGTTCTTC.

This clonotype was seen at least ten times. This chain joins TRBV7-9 and TRBJ2-3, with D perhaps matching TRBD1 (6 bases). The CDR3 length is 15 residues. Germline V CDR1 and CDR2: SEHNR, FQNEAQ (reference sequence). V lost 6 bases and J lost 4, with 17 bases in between. The CDR3 is CASSFNPNRADTQYF. CDR3 sequence (DNA): TGTGCCAGCAGTTTCAACCCGAACAGGGCAGATACGCAGTATTTT.

This clonotype was picked up many times. The chain employs TRBV20-1 and TRBJ2-1; D gene ambiguous. The CDR3 consists of 14 residues. V lost 3 bases, J lost 6 bases, and 15 bases lay in between. Germline values: CDR1 DFQATT, CDR2 SNEGSKA (reference sequence). CDR3 coding DNA: TGCAGTGCTAGTCGGGCGGCTCGTTTCAATGAGCAGTTCTTC. It is translated as CSASRAARFNEQFF.

There are many counts of this clonotype. The CDR3 sequence: CASSIRTSGVGTDTQYF. CDR3 coding DNA: TGTGCCAGCAGTATCCGGACTAGCGGGGTAGGAACAGATACGCAGTATTTT. The chain uses TRBV28 and TRBJ2-3; 12 nucleotides line up with TRBD2. V gave up 5 bases and J gave up 3 bases; unmatched junction bases: 9. The CDR3 has 17 residues. Looked up from germline, CDR1 is MDHEN and CDR2 is SYDVKM.

At least ten counts were recorded for this clonotype. The gene calls are TRBV5-1 and TRBJ2-2, with 13 bases lining up with TRBD2. J lost 7 bases, V lost 0 bases, and 3 bases had no gene match. The CDR3 contains 16 residues. Germline values: CDR1 SGHRS, CDR2 YFSETQ. The CDR3: CASSLGTSGSLGELFF. In DNA, the CDR3 is TGCGCCAGCAGCTTGGGGACTAGCGGGAGTCTCGGGGAGCTGTTTTTT. Filled out from reference TRBV5-1 and TRBJ2-2, the complete variable domain reads KAGVTQTPRYLIKTRGQQVTLSCSPISGHRSVSWYQQTPGQGLQFLFEYFSETQRNKGNFPGRFSGRQFSNSRSEMNVSTLELGDSALYLCASSLGTSGSLGELFFGEGSRLTVL.

Ten or more counts support this clonotype. This sequence joins TRBV7-7 and TRBJ2-3; 11 nucleotides line up with TRBD2. This CDR3 is 17 amino acids long. Trimming cost V 0 bases and J 4 bases; bases outside gene matches: 6. The germline CDR1 and CDR2 sequences are SSHAT and FNYEAQ (reference sequence). DNA of the CDR3: TGTGCCAGCAGCTTAGCGCTGGGGACTAGCGGTTCAGATACGCAGTATTTT. Translating gives CASSLALGTSGSDTQYF.